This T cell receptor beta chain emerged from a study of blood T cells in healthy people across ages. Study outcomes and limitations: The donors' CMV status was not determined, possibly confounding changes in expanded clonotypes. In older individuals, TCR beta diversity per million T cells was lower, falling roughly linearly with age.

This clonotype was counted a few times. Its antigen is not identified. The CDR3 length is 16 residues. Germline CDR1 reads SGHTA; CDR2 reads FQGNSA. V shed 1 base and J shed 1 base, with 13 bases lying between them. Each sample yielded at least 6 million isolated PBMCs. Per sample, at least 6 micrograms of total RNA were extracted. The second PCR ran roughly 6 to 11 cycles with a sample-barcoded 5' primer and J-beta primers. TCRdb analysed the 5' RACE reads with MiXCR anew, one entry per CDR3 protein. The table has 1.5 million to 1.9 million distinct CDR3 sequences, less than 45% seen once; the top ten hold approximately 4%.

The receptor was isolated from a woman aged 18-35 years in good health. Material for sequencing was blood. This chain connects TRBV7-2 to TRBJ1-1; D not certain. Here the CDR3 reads CASSLVSGRGNTEAFF. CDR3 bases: TGTGCCAGCAGCTTAGTATCGGGGAGAGGGAACACTGAAGCTTTCTTT.